This T cell receptor (beta chain) was sequenced for a study of molecular identifiers for immune sequencing clone quantification. Study background: Four of five RNA aliquots from roughly 21,000 or 96,000 naive CD8 T cells were sequenced. Study-level results: Clones exceeding 20 RNA copies carried over 97% of effector molecules but under 1% of naive-cell molecules.

Preparation methods for the bulk TCR libraries were those previously described, with listed TCR primers. TCRdb recomputed calls from the PCR reads with MiXCR, one row per CDR3 protein. The sample comprises more than 95,000 distinct CDR3 sequences, 20% to 25% of which are singletons, and under 1% rests with the top ten. This CDR3 has 16 amino acids. Trimming cost V 4 bases and J 1 base; bases outside gene matches: 4. This clonotype was found a few times. Its antigen is unknown. A CD8+CD4-CCR7+CD45RA+ gate was used to sort naive CD8 T cells. The chain is built from TRBV12-3 or TRBV12-4 and TRBJ1-6, with 7 bases matching TRBD1. Sequenced input: naive CD8+ T cells from blood, with Jurkat cell RNA spiked in. Subset: FACS-sorted CD8+CD4-CCR7+CD45RA+ naive T cells. This sequence originates from a human donor in good health. Some libraries in this study had Jurkat cell RNA spiked in. CDR3 residues: CASSSQGQSYNSPLHF. The CDR3 DNA reads as TGTGCCAGCAGTTCCCAGGGACAGTCCTATAATTCACCCCTCCACTTT.